This passage covers 10 T cell receptor beta chains from one sample sequenced in a study of CD8+ T cells in alopecia areata. Isolated RNA was reverse transcribed into cDNA used as the sequencing template. Only in-frame clones appear in the TCRdb table, and some are missing; sequencing was by immunoSEQ multiplex PCR. This table has 75,000 to 100,000 clones, around 71% appearing once. Indicated treatment: oral pan-JAK inhibitor, 5-10 mg twice daily. Material: CD8+ T cells sorted from blood, obtained around week 44, from a patient treated with tofacitinib. These receptors were collected from a human donor with alopecia areata.

This clone was seen only a few times. This rearrangement joins TRBV7-7 to TRBJ2-7, with unresolved D. CDR1 SSHAT and CDR2 FNYEAQ come from the germline V gene (reference sequence). The CDR3 totals 13 residues. With 8 bases removed from V and 5 bases from J, the gap between germline ends came to 16 bases. The DNA for the CDR3 is TGTGCCAGCGCCGGCTCGGCCGTCGACGAGCAGTACTTC. This encodes CASAGSAVDEQYF. The full variable domain, with the rest looked up from reference TRBV7-7 and TRBJ2-7, is GAGVSQSPRYKVTKRGQDVTLRCDPISSHATLYWYQQALGQGPEFLTYFNYEAQPDKSGLPSDRFSAERPEGSISTLTIQRTEQRDSAMYRCASAGSAVDEQYFGPGTRLTVT.

This clone is a singleton in its sample. This chain joins TRBV4-3 and TRBJ2-1; 7 bases are shared with TRBD2. The germline V gene encodes CDR1 LGHNA and CDR2 YSLEER. The CDR3 is made up of 15 amino acids. The V gene end was trimmed by 6 bases and the J gene end by 3 bases; junction bases not matched to a gene: 8. Here the CDR3 DNA reads TGCGCCAGCAGTCCGAGCGGGGTCGTCTACAATGAGCAGTTCTTC. This gives the protein CASSPSGVVYNEQFF.

This clone was found many times. The J gene is TRBJ1-6, the V gene TRBV7-9; D is possibly TRBD1 (6 bases). Trimming cost V 1 base and J 7 bases, with 14 bases left between them. The CDR3 is made up of 16 amino acids. CDR1 is SEHNR, CDR2 FQNEAQ, per germline (reference sequence). The CDR3, as DNA: TGTGCCAGCAGCTTAGTCGGCAGGGGTGGGAATTCACCCCTCCACTTT. Translation gives CASSLVGRGGNSPLHF.

The rearrangement uses TRBV30 and TRBJ1-1, with TRBD1 identical over 8 bases. CDR3 size: 13 residues. Trimming cost V 7 bases and J 0 bases; bases outside gene matches: 4. The germline V gene encodes CDR1 GTSNPN and CDR2 SVGIG (reference sequence). CDR3 DNA sequence: TGTGCCTCGGACAGGGTCATGAACACTGAAGCTTTCTTT. Amino acid sequence: CASDRVMNTEAFF.

A few counts support this clone. The chain is built from TRBV2 and TRBJ1-1; weak D call: TRBD1 (5 bases). Germline CDR1 SNHLY, CDR2 FYNNEI. The CDR3 is 13 amino acids. Trimming removed 3 bases from V and 7 bases from J, with 12 bases in between. This chain's CDR3 is CASSDGGVNEAFF. Written as DNA, the CDR3 is TGTGCCAGCAGTGACGGGGGTGTCAATGAAGCTTTCTTT. The complete variable domain, with remaining parts taken from reference TRBV2 and TRBJ1-1, reads EPEVTQTPSHQVTQMGQEVILRCVPISNHLYFYWYRQILGQKVEFLVSFYNNEISEKSEIFDDQFSVERPDGSNFTLKIRSTKLEDSAMYFCASSDGGVNEAFFGQGTRLTVV.

For the CDR3, the DNA is TGTGCCAGCAGTTGGGGGCTCGAGCAGTACTTC. Translating it yields CASSWGLEQYF. The chain is built from TRBV6-5 and TRBJ2-7, with D maybe TRBD1 (6 bases). The CDR3 is made up of 11 amino acids. Germline V gives CDR1 MNHEY, CDR2 SVGAGI. V shed 4 bases and J shed 6 bases, with 7 bases lying between them.

V and J are TRBV19 and TRBJ1-1; D remains unclear. Germline CDR1 is LNHDA and CDR2 is SQIVND (reference sequence). This CDR3 region has 12 residues. V lost 7 bases and J 4 bases, leaving 10 bases between the germline ends. Here the CDR3 DNA reads TGTGCCAGTATCGGGAGGCCCACTGAAGCTTTCTTT. Its translation: CASIGRPTEAFF.

The sample holds a few counts of this clone. The chain couples TRBV29-1 to TRBJ1-4; 7 nucleotides match TRBD1. J was trimmed by 4 bases and V by 4 bases; bases with no gene match: 6. CDR1 is SQVTM and CDR2 is ANQGSEA in the germline V gene. The CDR3 has 14 amino acids. CDR3 sequence (DNA): TGCAGCGTTGCAGGAGGGACAGTTAATGAAAAACTGTTTTTT. Translation gives CSVAGGTVNEKLFF.

The gene calls are TRBV4-3 and TRBJ2-2; TRBD1 agrees at 8 bases. The CDR3 extends over 16 amino acids. V trimming: 4 bases; J trimming: 0 bases; junction bases outside the gene matches: 4. The germline V gene encodes CDR1 LGHNA and CDR2 YSLEER. The chain's CDR3 is CASSRSDRANTGELFF. DNA for the CDR3: TGCGCCAGCAGCCGCTCGGACAGGGCGAACACCGGGGAGCTGTTTTTT.

The J gene is TRBJ1-1, the V gene TRBV15; D possibly corresponds to TRBD1 (6 bases). From germline, CDR1 is LNHNV and CDR2 YYDKDF (reference sequence). The CDR3 spans 14 residues. V gave up 6 bases and J gave up 1 base, with 12 bases separating them. The DNA of the CDR3 is TGTGCCACCAGGGACAGAAGGGGGAACACTGAAGCTTTCTTT. Translated: CATRDRRGNTEAFF.